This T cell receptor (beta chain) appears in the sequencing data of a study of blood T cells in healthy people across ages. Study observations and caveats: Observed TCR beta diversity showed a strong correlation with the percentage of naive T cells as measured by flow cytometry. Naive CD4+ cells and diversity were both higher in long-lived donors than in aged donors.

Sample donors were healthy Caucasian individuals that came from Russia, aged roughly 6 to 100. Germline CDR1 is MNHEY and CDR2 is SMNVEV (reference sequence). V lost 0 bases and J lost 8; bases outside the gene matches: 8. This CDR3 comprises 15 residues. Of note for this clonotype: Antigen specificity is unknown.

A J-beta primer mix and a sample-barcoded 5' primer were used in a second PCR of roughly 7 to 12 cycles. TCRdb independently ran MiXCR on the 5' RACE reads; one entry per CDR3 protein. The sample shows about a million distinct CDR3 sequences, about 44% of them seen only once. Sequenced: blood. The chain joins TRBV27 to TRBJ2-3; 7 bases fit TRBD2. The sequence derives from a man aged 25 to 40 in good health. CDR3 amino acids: CASSLSSGGVTTQYF. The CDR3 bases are TGTGCCAGCAGTTTATCTTCTGGGGGGGTGACTACGCAGTATTTT.